One and the same sample provided the 4 T cell receptor beta chains below, sequenced in a study of breast tumors, draining lymph nodes, adjacent tissues. Each CDR3 protein gets one entry after TCRdb re-called the multiplex PCR reads with MiXCR. The table lists some 200,000 distinct CDR3 sequences, roughly 29% of them singletons. The lymph nodes were axillary draining lymph nodes from breast cancer patients. Sequenced: axillary lymph node tissue. Receptor source: a female donor with breast cancer. Some clones in this sample may be carry-over from other donors' samples.

This clonotype has just one count. A read error is likely, as this CDR3 ends without the conserved phenylalanine or tryptophan. This sequence joins TRBV12-3 or TRBV12-4 and TRBJ2-7, with D maybe TRBD1 (5 bases). The CDR3 runs 12 residues. Trimming left V 6 bases short and J 3 bases short, with 9 bases between. Here the CDR3 DNA reads TGTGCCAGCAGCCCACAGGTCTACGAGCAGTACCTC. It specifies CASSPQVYEQYL.

At least ten counts were recorded for this clonotype. This chain's CDR3 is CASSLEVSQTQYF. CDR3 nucleotide sequence: TGTGCCAGCAGCTTAGAGGTCTCCCAAACGCAGTATTTT. V usage is TRBV7-2 and J usage is TRBJ2-3; D gene unclear. This CDR3 spans 13 amino acids. Germline values: CDR1 SGHTA, CDR2 FQGNSA. V lost 1 base and J 9 bases, leaving 11 bases between the germline ends.

This clonotype was seen ten or more times. This chain joins TRBV10-2 and TRBJ1-2, with D maybe TRBD1 (6 bases). Germline values: CDR1 WSHSY, CDR2 SAAADI. Trimming pared 4 bases from V and 8 bases from J, leaving 17 bases between. The CDR3 covers 14 residues. Written as DNA, the CDR3 is TGCGCCAGCAGTGGGTGGGACACCGTGAGGGGCTACACCTTC. Amino acids: CASSGWDTVRGYTF.

This clonotype appeared many times. The V call is TRBV5-1, the J call TRBJ2-7; TRBD1 matches 8 bases. Germline loops: CDR1 SGHRS, CDR2 YFSETQ. The CDR3 spans 14 residues. V trimming: 4 bases; J trimming: 2 bases; junction bases outside the gene matches: 5. The CDR3 is CASSPGQATYEQYF. In nucleotides, the CDR3 is TGCGCCAGCAGCCCGGGACAGGCCACCTACGAGCAGTACTTC.